A selection of T cell receptor beta chains follows, all from one sample in a study of preoperative IRX-2 immunotherapy in early breast cancer. Sequenced by immunoSEQ multiplex PCR; TCRdb stores in-frame clones only, minus some. Of about 98,000 clones in the sample, roughly 89% were seen once. Here the sequenced sample was tumor tissue, taken after IRX-2 immunotherapy. The receptors come from a human donor with breast cancer. CDR3s include the opening cysteine and the closing phenylalanine or tryptophan. Each record gives: D gene, J gene, V gene, clone size, CDR3 protein, CDR3 DNA. A D gene is named only where the DNA matches it firmly. Size is stated for part of the rows, as once, few or many counts, or as a class when the clone is expanded.

d_gene: NA
j_gene: TRBJ2-7
v_gene: TRBV6-8
abundance: NA
CDR3aa: CASRQESSYEQYF
CDR3nt: TGTGCCAGTAGACAGGAGAGTTCCTACGAGCAGTACTTC

d_gene: TRBD2
j_gene: TRBJ2-3
v_gene: TRBV5-1
abundance: once
CDR3aa: CASSGLAGESGTQYF
CDR3nt: TGCGCCAGCTCCGGACTAGCGGGAGAGTCCGGTACGCAGTATTTT

d_gene: TRBD1
j_gene: TRBJ1-6
v_gene: TRBV15
abundance: few
CDR3aa: CATSSWTGNSPLHF
CDR3nt: TGTGCCACCAGCAGCTGGACAGGGAATTCACCCCTCCACTTT

d_gene: TRBD1
j_gene: TRBJ1-4
v_gene: TRBV30
abundance: NA
CDR3aa: CAWTIGQGEKLFF
CDR3nt: TGTGCCTGGACTATCGGACAGGGAGAAAAACTGTTTTTT

d_gene: NA
j_gene: TRBJ1-3
v_gene: TRBV6-8
abundance: few
CDR3aa: CASSEREVNSGNTIYF
CDR3nt: TGTGCCAGCAGTGAGCGTGAGGTGAACTCTGGAAACACCATATATTTT

d_gene: TRBD1
j_gene: TRBJ2-1
v_gene: TRBV6-7
abundance: NA
CDR3aa: CASSPRDRGPYEQFF
CDR3nt: TGTGCCAGCAGTCCCCGGGACAGGGGGCCCTATGAGCAGTTCTTC

d_gene: TRBD2
j_gene: TRBJ2-7
v_gene: TRBV7-1
abundance: NA
CDR3aa: CASSSVVRLADYEQYF
CDR3nt: TGTGCCAGCAGCTCGGTGGTCAGACTAGCGGACTACGAGCAGTACTTC

d_gene: NA
j_gene: TRBJ1-5
v_gene: TRBV18
abundance: once
CDR3aa: CASSPGAEGVQPQHF
CDR3nt: TGTGCCAGCTCACCGGGCGCCGAGGGGGTCCAGCCCCAGCATTTT

d_gene: NA
j_gene: TRBJ1-1
v_gene: TRBV1
abundance: NA
CDR3aa: CASSQVTGNTEAFF
CDR3nt: TGCGCCAGCAGCCAAGTGACAGGGAACACTGAAGCTTTCTTT

d_gene: NA
j_gene: TRBJ1-1
v_gene: TRBV14
abundance: NA
CDR3aa: CASSRLTGTNTEAFF
CDR3nt: TGTGCCAGCAGCCGCCTGACTGGGACGAACACTGAAGCTTTCTTT